The rows below give T cell receptor beta chains drawn from one sample of a study of T cell responses to AZD1222 COVID-19 vaccine. Measured with immunoSEQ multiplex PCR; TCRdb has only the in-frame clones, and not every one. The profile shows 130,000 or so clones, approximately 94% of them singletons. Sequences were derived from peripheral blood, sampled on day 0 of AZD1222 vaccination. The receptors stem from an adult in good health. Each CDR3 is given with its conserved first and last residue. A D gene is named only where the DNA matches it firmly. Clone size, where shown, is once, few, many, or a class for clones that have expanded.

j_call | d_call | clone_size | v_call | cdr3_nt | cdr3_aa
TRBJ2-7 | TRBD1 | . | TRBV27 | TGTGCCAGCAGGGGGATGGCAGGGGGATACGAGCAGTACTTC | CASRGMAGGYEQYF
TRBJ2-1 | . | once | TRBV9 | TGTGCCAGCAGCGGCCTCTCGGGTGAGCAGTTCTTC | CASSGLSGEQFF
TRBJ2-2 | TRBD2 | . | TRBV7-6 | TGTGCCAGCAGCCGAGGGGCTCCGGGACTAGCGACCGGGGAGCTGTTTTTT | CASSRGAPGLATGELFF
TRBJ2-7 | . | . | TRBV2 | TGTGCCAGCAGCCGGGACGGAGGTTGGGAGCAGTACTTC | CASSRDGGWEQYF
TRBJ1-2 | . | . | TRBV28 | TGTGCCAGCAGTTCCCCGGGACGGAGCTATGGCTACACCTTC | CASSSPGRSYGYTF
TRBJ1-2 | . | . | TRBV6-2/TRBV6-3 | TGTGCCAGCAGTTACTCAGGGACATCTGCTAACTATGGCTACACCTTC | CASSYSGTSANYGYTF
TRBJ1-5 | . | once | TRBV6-5 | TGTGCCAGCAGTTACTCTTGGGGCGGGCAGCCCCAGCATTTT | CASSYSWGGQPQHF
TRBJ1-1 | . | . | TRBV7-9 | TGTGCCAGCAGCTTAGGTGGGGTTGGGGTCATCACTGAAGCTTTCTTT | CASSLGGVGVITEAFF
TRBJ1-4 | . | . | TRBV5-5 | TGTGCCAGCAGCGCCAACCTGGGACACCTAGAAGAAAAACTGTTTTTT | CASSANLGHLEEKLFF
TRBJ1-4 | . | . | TRBV6-5 | TGTGCCAGCAGTTACCCGGAGAGTGAAAAACTGTTTTTT | CASSYPESEKLFF
TRBJ2-2 | . | once | TRBV27 | TGTGCCAGCAGTTACAGGGGGGGGACCGGGGAGCTGTTTTTT | CASSYRGGTGELFF
TRBJ2-7 | . | . | TRBV6-6 | TGTGCCAGCAGTTCAGGACTACCCTTCTCCTACGAGCAGTACTTC | CASSSGLPFSYEQYF
TRBJ1-1 | . | . | TRBV5-1 | TGCGCCAGCAGCTCACAGGGAGGGAGCACTGAAGCTTTCTTT | CASSSQGGSTEAFF
TRBJ2-7 | TRBD2 | . | TRBV4-3 | TGCGCCAGCAGCCAAGCCCCCGGAGCGGGGGGCCTTGGGGAGCAGTACTTC | CASSQAPGAGGLGEQYF
TRBJ2-2 | TRBD2 | . | TRBV9 | TGTGCCAGCAGCGCTCAGAGCGGGAGAACTACCGGGGAGCTGTTTTTT | CASSAQSGRTTGELFF
TRBJ1-5 | . | . | TRBV6-6 | TGTGCCAGCAGTTATCCCGGGCAGGTCAATCAGCCCCAGCATTTT | CASSYPGQVNQPQHF
TRBJ1-5 | . | . | TRBV19 | TGTGCCAGTAGACCAAGGGTGATGGAATATCAGCCCCAGCATTTT | CASRPRVMEYQPQHF
TRBJ1-3 | . | . | TRBV9 | TGTGCCAGCAGCGTAGGTGACTCTGGAAACACCATATATTTT | CASSVGDSGNTIYF
TRBJ1-1 | . | . | TRBV7-9 | TGTGCCAGCAGCTTAGGGTCGGTGAACACTGAAGCTTTCTTT | CASSLGSVNTEAFF
TRBJ1-5 | . | . | TRBV27 | TGTGCCAGCAGTTTATCGGGACCGTCCGGTCAGCCCCAGCATTTT | CASSLSGPSGQPQHF
TRBJ2-1 | TRBD2 | . | TRBV29-1 | TGCAGCGCAGAGGGGCTAGCGGGAGTCTCCAATGAGCAGTTCTTC | CSAEGLAGVSNEQFF
TRBJ1-1 | . | few | TRBV10-2 | TGCGCCAGCAGCTCCCAGGAAGGTACTGAAGCTTTCTTT | CASSSQEGTEAFF
TRBJ2-7 | TRBD2 | . | TRBV11-2 | TGTGCCAGCAGCTTAGCGACTAGCGGGAGGGACAAGCAGTACTTC | CASSLATSGRDKQYF
TRBJ2-3 | . | . | TRBV2 | TGTGCCAGCAGTGAAGGTCGGGATACAGATACGCAGTATTTT | CASSEGRDTDTQYF
TRBJ2-1 | . | . | TRBV7-3 | TGTGCCAGCAGCCTCGGGAGTCCTTCCTACAATGAGCAGTTCTTC | CASSLGSPSYNEQFF
TRBJ2-3 | . | . | TRBV5-6 | TGTGCCAGCAGCACGGGACCAGGCACAGATACGCAGTATTTT | CASSTGPGTDTQYF
TRBJ2-7 | TRBD1 | . | TRBV5-1 | TGCGCCAGCAGCACCGGGACAGCCTCCTACGAGCAGTACTTC | CASSTGTASYEQYF
TRBJ2-1 | . | . | TRBV5-1 | TGCGCCAGCAGCTTGGCGCGGAGCTCCTACAATGAGCAGTTCTTC | CASSLARSSYNEQFF
TRBJ2-5 | . | . | TRBV15 | TGTGCCACCAGCAGAGATAACAGCGGCCAAGAGACCCAGTACTTC | CATSRDNSGQETQYF
TRBJ1-6 | TRBD1 | . | TRBV18 | TGTGCCAGCTCAGAGACCGGGACAGTTTTACCCCTCCACTTT | CASSETGTVLPLHF
TRBJ2-5 | . | . | TRBV5-1 | TGCGCCAGCAGTCAAGATATCGGGGGTCGGGAGACCCAGTACTTC | CASSQDIGGRETQYF
TRBJ1-4 | . | . | TRBV12-2 | TGTGCAAGTCGATTAAGGTGGGGGGGAATGAAAAAACTGTTTTTT | CASRLRWGGMKKLFF
TRBJ2-7 | . | . | TRBV4-1 | TGCGCCAGCAGCCAAGATTCCCGGTACGAGCAGTACTTC | CASSQDSRYEQYF
TRBJ2-5 | . | . | TRBV6-2/TRBV6-3 | TGTGCCAGCAGTTACTCGGGGGCAGAGACCCAGTACTTC | CASSYSGAETQYF
TRBJ2-7 | TRBD2 | . | TRBV9 | TGTGCCAGAACCAGATTGGGGGGGTCTGACGAGCAGTACTTC | CARTRLGGSDEQYF
TRBJ2-5 | TRBD2 | . | TRBV10-1 | TGCGCCAGCAGTGCAGCGGGAGTTGGGGAGACCCAGTACTTC | CASSAAGVGETQYF
TRBJ1-3 | . | . | TRBV5-8 | TGTGCCAGCAGCTTCCCGGGTTTCACTGGAAACACCATATATTTT | CASSFPGFTGNTIYF
TRBJ2-1 | TRBD2 | . | TRBV27 | TGTGCCAGCAGTCCCTTTGCGGGAGGGTCCTACAATGAGCAGTTCTTC | CASSPFAGGSYNEQFF
TRBJ1-5 | . | once | TRBV30 | TGTGCCTGGAGTGAGGACCGCAATCAGCCCCAGCATTTT | CAWSEDRNQPQHF